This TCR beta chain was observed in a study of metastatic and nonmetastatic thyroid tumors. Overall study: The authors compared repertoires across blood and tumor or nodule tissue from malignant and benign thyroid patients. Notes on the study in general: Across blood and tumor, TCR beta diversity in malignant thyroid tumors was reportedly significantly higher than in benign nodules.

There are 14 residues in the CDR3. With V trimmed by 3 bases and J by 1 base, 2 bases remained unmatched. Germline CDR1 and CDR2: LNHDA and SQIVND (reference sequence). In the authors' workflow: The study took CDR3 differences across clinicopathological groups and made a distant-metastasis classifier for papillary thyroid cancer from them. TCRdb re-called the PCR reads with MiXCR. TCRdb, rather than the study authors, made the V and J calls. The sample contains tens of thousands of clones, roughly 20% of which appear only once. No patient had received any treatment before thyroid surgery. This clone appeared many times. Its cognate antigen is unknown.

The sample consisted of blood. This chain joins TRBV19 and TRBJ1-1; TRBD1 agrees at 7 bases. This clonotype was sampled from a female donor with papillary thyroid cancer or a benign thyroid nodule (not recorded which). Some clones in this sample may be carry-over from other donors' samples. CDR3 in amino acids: CASSMGTANTEAFF. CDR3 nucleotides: TGTGCCAGTAGTATGGGGACAGCGAACACTGAAGCTTTCTTT. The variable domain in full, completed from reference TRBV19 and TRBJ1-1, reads DGGITQSPKYLFRKEGQNVTLSCEQNLNHDAMYWYRQDPGQGLRLIYYSQIVNDFQKGDIAEGYSVSREKKESFPLTVTSAQKNPTAFYLCASSMGTANTEAFFGQGTRLTVV.